The sample holds many counts of the clone carrying this T cell receptor (beta chain). Its antigen remains unidentified. The sample belongs to a study of identical twins. General study findings and limits: Models predicted too little out-of-frame TCR alpha sharing in monozygotic twins. Invariant T cells like MAIT and iNKT could partly confound the zero-insertion analyses. The authors drew conclusions from cross-sectional statistical analysis rather than following the same donors.

TCRdb used MiXCR to reprocess the 5' RACE reads, holding one entry per CDR3 protein. The sample lists some 690,000 distinct CDR3 sequences, 21% occurring once. The CDR3 sequence is 16 residues long. V was clipped by 4 bases and J by 4 bases; unmatched bases: 7. Germline CDR1 and CDR2: SGHRS and YFSETQ. Separately, the same data were catalogued under a study of T cells expressing NK-cell markers. This second study notes: These clonotypes additionally ranked first within the CD3+CD56-NKG2C+ fraction of a few donors.

The origin of this receptor is a woman aged 18-29 years in good health. The sequenced sample consisted of PBMCs. This sequence joins TRBV5-1 and TRBJ2-2, with 10 bases identical to TRBD2. This CDR3 reads CASSGSSGGTTGELFF. For the CDR3, the DNA is TGCGCCAGCAGCGGCTCTAGCGGGGGCACCACCGGGGAGCTGTTTTTT.